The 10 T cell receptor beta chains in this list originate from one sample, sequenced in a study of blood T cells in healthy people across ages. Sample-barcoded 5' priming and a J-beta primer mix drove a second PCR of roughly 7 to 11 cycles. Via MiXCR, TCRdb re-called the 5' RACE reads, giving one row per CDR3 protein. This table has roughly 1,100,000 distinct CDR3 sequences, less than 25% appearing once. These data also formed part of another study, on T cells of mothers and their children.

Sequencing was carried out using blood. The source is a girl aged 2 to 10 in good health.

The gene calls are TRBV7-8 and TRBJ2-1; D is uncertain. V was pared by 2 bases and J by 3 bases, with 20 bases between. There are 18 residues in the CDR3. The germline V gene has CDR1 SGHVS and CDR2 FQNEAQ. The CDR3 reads CASSLRQRFPTLYNEQFF. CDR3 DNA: TGTGCCAGCAGCTTACGGCAGAGATTTCCTACGCTCTACAATGAGCAGTTCTTC.

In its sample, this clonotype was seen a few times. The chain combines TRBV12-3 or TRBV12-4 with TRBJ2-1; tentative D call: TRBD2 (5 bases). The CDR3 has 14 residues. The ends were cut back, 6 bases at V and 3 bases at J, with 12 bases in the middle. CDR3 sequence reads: CASRKDSFYNEQFF. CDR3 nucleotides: TGTGCCAGCAGAAAGGACTCATTCTACAATGAGCAGTTCTTC.

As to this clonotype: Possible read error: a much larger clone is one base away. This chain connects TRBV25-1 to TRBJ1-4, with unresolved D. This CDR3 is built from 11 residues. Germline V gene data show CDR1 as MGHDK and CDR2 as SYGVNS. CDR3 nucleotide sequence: TGTGCCAGCAGCTTTAATGAAAACCTGTTTTTT. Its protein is CASSFNENLFF.

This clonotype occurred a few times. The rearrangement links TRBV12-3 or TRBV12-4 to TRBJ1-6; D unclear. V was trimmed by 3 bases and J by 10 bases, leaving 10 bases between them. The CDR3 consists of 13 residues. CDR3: CASSFPFESPLHF. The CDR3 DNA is TGTGCCAGCAGTTTCCCGTTTGAATCACCCCTCCACTTT.

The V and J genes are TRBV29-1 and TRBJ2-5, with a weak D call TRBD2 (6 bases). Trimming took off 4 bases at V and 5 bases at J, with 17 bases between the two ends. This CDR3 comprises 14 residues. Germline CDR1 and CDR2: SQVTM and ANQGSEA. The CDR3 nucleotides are TGCAGCGTTGTGTCTGGCGGGGCCGCGGAGACCCAGTACTTC. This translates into CSVVSGGAAETQYF.

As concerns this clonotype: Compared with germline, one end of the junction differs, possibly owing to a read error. The CDR3 loop reads CASMRPGQGYSGANVLTF. In DNA form, the CDR3 reads TGTGCCAGCATGAGACCGGGACAGGGGTACTCTGGGGCCAACGTCCTCACTTTC. The rearrangement uses TRBV12-3 or TRBV12-4 and TRBJ2-6; TRBD1 matches at 10 bases. The CDR3 spans 18 residues.

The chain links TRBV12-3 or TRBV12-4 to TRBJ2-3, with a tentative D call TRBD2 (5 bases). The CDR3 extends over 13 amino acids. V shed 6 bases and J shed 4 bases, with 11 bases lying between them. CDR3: CASRPEVADTQYF. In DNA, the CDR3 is TGTGCCAGCAGACCGGAGGTTGCAGATACGCAGTATTTT.

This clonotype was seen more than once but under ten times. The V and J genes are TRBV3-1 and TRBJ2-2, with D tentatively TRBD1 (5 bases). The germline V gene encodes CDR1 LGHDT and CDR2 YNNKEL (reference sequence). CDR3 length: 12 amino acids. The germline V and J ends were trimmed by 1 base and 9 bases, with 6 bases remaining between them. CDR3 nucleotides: TGTGCCAGCAGCCAAGGGGGCCGGGAGCTGTTTTTT. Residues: CASSQGGRELFF.

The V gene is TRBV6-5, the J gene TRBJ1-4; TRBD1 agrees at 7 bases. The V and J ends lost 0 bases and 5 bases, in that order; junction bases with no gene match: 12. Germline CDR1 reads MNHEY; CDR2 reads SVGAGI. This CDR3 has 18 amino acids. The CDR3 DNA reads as TGTGCCAGCAGTTACTCGATAGATAAGGGACAGCTAAATGAAAAACTGTTTTTT. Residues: CASSYSIDKGQLNEKLFF.

The CDR3 DNA follows: TGCAGTGCTAGAGTTCAGGGCTTGGGGGCCAACGTCCTGACTTTC. Residues: CSARVQGLGANVLTF. V is TRBV20-1 and J is TRBJ2-6; possibly TRBD1 for D (5 bases). Germline CDR1 DFQATT, CDR2 SNEGSKA (reference sequence). This CDR3 is built from 15 residues. V dropped 1 base and J dropped 4 bases, with 11 bases sitting between them.